This T cell receptor beta chain was identified during a study of blood T cell repertoires in COVID-19. The repertoire was sequenced with immunoSEQ multiplex PCR; TCRdb's copy has only in-frame clones and lacks some. This sample carries tens of thousands of clones, 85% to 90% of them seen once, and the ten largest clones take 5% to 6.5%. The CDR3 extends over 15 amino acids. J lost 3 bases, V lost 7 bases, and 9 bases had no gene match. Germline values: CDR1 SGHTA, CDR2 FQGNSA. The chain recombines TRBV7-2 with TRBJ2-1; 7 bases map to TRBD1. The sample taken for sequencing was peripheral blood. The clonotype comes from a man over 45 with acute or convalescent COVID-19. CDR3 nucleotide sequence: TGTGCCAGCACCAGGGCCGACAGGGTCTACAATGAGCAGTTCTTC. This codes for CASTRADRVYNEQFF.